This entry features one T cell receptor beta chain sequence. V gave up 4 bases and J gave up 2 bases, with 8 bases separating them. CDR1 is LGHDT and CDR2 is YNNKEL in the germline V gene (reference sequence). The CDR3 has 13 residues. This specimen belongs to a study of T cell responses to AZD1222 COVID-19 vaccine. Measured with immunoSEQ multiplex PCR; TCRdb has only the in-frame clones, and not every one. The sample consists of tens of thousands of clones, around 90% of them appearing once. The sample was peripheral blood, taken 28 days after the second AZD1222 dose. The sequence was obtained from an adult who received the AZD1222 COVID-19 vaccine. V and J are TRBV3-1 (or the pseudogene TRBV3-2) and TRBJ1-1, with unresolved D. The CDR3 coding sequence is TGTGCCAGCAGCCCTACAGATAACACTGAAGCTTTCTTT. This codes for CASSPTDNTEAFF.